This passage covers 7 T cell receptor beta chains from one sample sequenced in a study of blood T cells in healthy people across ages. Through a sample-barcoded 5' primer and a J-beta primer mix, a second PCR was run for roughly 7 to 12 cycles. TCRdb passed the 5' RACE reads through MiXCR, listing each CDR3 protein once. Seen here are 500,000 to 700,000 distinct CDR3 sequences, roughly 31% observed once, and the top ten hold 15% to 18%. Sequenced input: blood. All receptors come from a woman of 80 years or more in good health.

The rearrangement links TRBV6-2 or TRBV6-3 to TRBJ1-1, with TRBD1 matching over 10 bases. Germline V lookup: CDR1 MNHEY, CDR2 SVGEGT. The CDR3 is made up of 15 amino acids. Trimming cost V 8 bases and J 6 bases; bases outside gene matches: 12. The CDR3 coding sequence is TGTGCCAGCCGTCCCCGGACAGGGGGGGGTTCTGAAGCTTTCTTT. It is translated as CASRPRTGGGSEAFF.

V usage is TRBV29-1 and J usage is TRBJ2-4; D unclear. TRBJ2-5 explains the end of the DNA better; the J call may be wrong. The length of the CDR3 is 10 residues. Looked up from germline, CDR1 is SQVTM and CDR2 is ANQGSEA. In DNA form, the CDR3 reads TGCAGCGTTGCCTGGGAGACCCAGTACTTC. The encoded protein is CSVAWETQYF.

This clonotype was seen repeatedly, ten times or more. The rearrangement joins TRBV7-9 to TRBJ2-5; no reliable D call. CDR3 length: 17 residues. Germline CDR1 SEHNR, CDR2 FQNEAQ (reference sequence). The V end was cut by 4 bases, the J end by 5 bases, with 23 bases between. The CDR3 loop reads CASSWRENPLPRETQYF. The CDR3 DNA reads TGTGCCAGCAGCTGGAGAGAAAACCCTTTACCCAGGGAGACCCAGTACTTC.

The rearrangement uses TRBV10-3 and TRBJ2-2; D is perhaps TRBD1 (7 bases). The CDR3 is made up of 14 amino acids. Looked up from germline, CDR1 is ENHRY and CDR2 is SYGVKD. V lost 8 bases and J lost 5, with 15 bases in between. CDR3 nucleotide sequence: TGTGCCATCGAGGCGGGACAGTTAACCGGGGAGCTGTTTTTT. Its protein product is CAIEAGQLTGELFF.

This chain links TRBV30 with TRBJ2-1, with 12 bases aligning to TRBD2. Germline CDR1 reads GTSNPN; CDR2 reads SVGIG (reference sequence). Unmatched junction bases numbered 11, after V lost 2 bases and J lost 9 bases. The CDR3 extends over 16 amino acids. CDR3 coding DNA: TGTGCCTGGAGTACCCTGTGGACTAGCGGGGAGGGTGAGCAGTTCTTC. This translates into CAWSTLWTSGEGEQFF. The entire variable domain, with the rest obtained from reference TRBV30 and TRBJ2-1, is as follows: SQTIHQWPATLVQPVGSPLSLECTVEGTSNPNLYWYRQAAGRGLQLLFYSVGIGQISSEVPQNLSASRPQDRQFILSSKKLLLSDSGFYLCAWSTLWTSGEGEQFFGPGTRLTVL.

Here the CDR3 reads CASSRDSSPYEQYV. CDR3 nucleotide sequence: TGTGCCAGCAGCCGGGACAGTAGCCCCTACGAGCAGTACGTC. The chain couples TRBV3-1 to TRBJ2-4; TRBD1 matches 7 bases. The J call may be mistaken, given a closer DNA end match to TRBJ2-7. The CDR3 loop spans 14 amino acids. Germline V gives CDR1 LGHDT, CDR2 YNNKEL (reference sequence).

The rearrangement joins TRBV6-1 to TRBJ1-5; D is uncertain. This CDR3 has 17 amino acids. Germline assignment: CDR1 MNHNS and CDR2 SASEGT. The ends were cut back, 3 bases at V and 2 bases at J, with 17 bases in the middle. This CDR3 reads CASSDWTSPQGNQPQHF. CDR3 DNA sequence: TGTGCCAGCAGTGACTGGACTTCTCCCCAGGGCAATCAGCCCCAGCATTTT.